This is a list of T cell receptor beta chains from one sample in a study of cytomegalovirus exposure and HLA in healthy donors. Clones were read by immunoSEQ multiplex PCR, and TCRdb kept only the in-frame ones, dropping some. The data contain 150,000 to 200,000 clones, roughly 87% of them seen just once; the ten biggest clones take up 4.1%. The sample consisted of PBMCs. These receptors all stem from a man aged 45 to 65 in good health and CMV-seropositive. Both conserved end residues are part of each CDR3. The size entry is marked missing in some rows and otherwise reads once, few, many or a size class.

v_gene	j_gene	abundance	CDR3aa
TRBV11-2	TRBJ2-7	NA	CASSLAHYEQYF
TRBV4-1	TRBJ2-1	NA	CASSQEGQSNEQFF
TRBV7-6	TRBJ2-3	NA	CASSLASRSTDTQYF
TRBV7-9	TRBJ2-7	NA	CASSLRGIPYEQYF
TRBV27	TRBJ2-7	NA	CASSFQGLAYEQYF
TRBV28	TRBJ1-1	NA	CASSLEGPLAGDTEAFF
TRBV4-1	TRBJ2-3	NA	CASSQTGGGPTQYF
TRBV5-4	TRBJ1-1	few	CASSLDLANTEAFF
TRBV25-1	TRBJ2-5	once	CASSDIPSGASQETQYF
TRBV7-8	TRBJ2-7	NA	CASSGPSSGGAGNEQYF
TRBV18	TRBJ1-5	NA	CASSPMDGGVNQPQHF
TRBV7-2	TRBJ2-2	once	CASSLVGRETGELFF
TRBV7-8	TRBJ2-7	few	CASSGTGHYEQYF
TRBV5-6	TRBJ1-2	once	CASSLVATKRDGYTF
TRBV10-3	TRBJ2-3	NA	CAISTGGDGSADTQYF
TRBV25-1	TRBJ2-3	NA	CASSEYLGPTDTQYF
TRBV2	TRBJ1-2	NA	CASRADGVNYGYTF
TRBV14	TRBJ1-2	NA	CASSQGQGNYGYTF
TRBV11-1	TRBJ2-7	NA	CASSAGYPSYEQYF
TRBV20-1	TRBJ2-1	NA	CSASENEQFF
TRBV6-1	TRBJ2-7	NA	CASRPVGDRAYEQYF
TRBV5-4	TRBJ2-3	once	CASSLGPGTSGDSTDTQYF
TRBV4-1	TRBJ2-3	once	CASSPSPQTDTQYF
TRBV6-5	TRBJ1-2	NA	CASSYSGGARYTF
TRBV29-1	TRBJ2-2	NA	CSVGGGRGNTGELFF
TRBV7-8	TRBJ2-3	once	CASSPGYRGLTDTQYF
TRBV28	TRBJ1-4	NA	CASSPAGQGTEKLFF
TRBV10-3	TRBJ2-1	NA	CAIRDRSGREGNEQFF
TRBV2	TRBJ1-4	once	CASRIEDSSFEKLFF
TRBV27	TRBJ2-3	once	CASSLKRGGPDTQYF
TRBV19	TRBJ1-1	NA	CASSMGGYTEAFF
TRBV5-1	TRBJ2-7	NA	CASSHKIGREKPYEQYF
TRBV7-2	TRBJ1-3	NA	CASSLVVGEWNTIYF
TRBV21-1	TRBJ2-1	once	CASSTGRGENNEQFF
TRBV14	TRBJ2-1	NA	CASSQVGLAGDEQFF
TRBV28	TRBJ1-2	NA	CASSSSGGANYGYTF
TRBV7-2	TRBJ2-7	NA	CASSLGGTSGASYEQYF
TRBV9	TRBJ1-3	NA	CASSVGQGTGNTIYF
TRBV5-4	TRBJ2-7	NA	CASSPDRVREQYF
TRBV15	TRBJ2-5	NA	CATSSTGQETQYF
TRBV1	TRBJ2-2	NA	CTSSQGPGLASQLEELFF
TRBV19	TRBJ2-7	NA	CASSIFSGQGPYEQYF
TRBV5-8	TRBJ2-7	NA	CASSLGTGQPYSYEQYF
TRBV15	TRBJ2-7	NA	CATSRSGGYSYEQYF
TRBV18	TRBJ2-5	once	CASSQRGTQETQYF
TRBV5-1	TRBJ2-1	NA	CASSSTSGIGWNEQFF
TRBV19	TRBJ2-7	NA	CASSISGTSYEQYF
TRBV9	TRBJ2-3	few	CASSYSGSTDTQYF
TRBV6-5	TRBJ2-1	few	CASRFAGERSEQFF
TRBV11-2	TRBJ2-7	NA	CASSLFAGGSYEQYF